This TCR beta chain comes out of a study of glioma-infiltrating T cells after dendritic cell vaccination (dated by TCRdb to about 2016). Regarding the complete study: A cohort of 15 glioblastoma patients from Phase I and II dendritic cell vaccination trials was included, of whom 9 were newly diagnosed and 6 had recurrent disease. Between 2003 and 2012, the patients were given dendritic cell vaccination pulsed with autologous tumor lysate. To make the vaccine, monocyte-derived dendritic cells were cultured for under 9 days with IL-4 and GM-CSF and then pulsed overnight with autologous tumor lysate. Survival after dendritic cell vaccination was correlated with TCR sequencing metrics, including TIL content and tumor-blood repertoire overlap. Three intradermal dendritic cell vaccine injections were administered to patients at biweekly intervals in the arm below the axilla. In glioblastoma patients vaccinated with dendritic cells, deep sequencing of TCR beta CDR3 regions served to measure the amount of tumor-infiltrating lymphocytes and to compare repertoires between tumor and blood. The paper as a whole reports these results and caveats: After dendritic cell vaccination, a higher estimated pretreatment TIL content predicted longer time to progression and longer overall survival. No direct relationship between TCR clonality and survival was found, suggesting a diverse polyclonal response may matter. The TCR overlap response model with three groups was called speculative and said to need prospective validation. The cohort was small and heterogeneous, and full blood and tumor sets were available for few patients, with initial-recurrent tumor pairs available for even fewer patients.

The CDR3 covers 17 residues, taking in both the cysteine and the phenylalanine. Only the CDR3 DNA stays, 51 bases, in frame from base 1. V ends up 3 bases short and J 6 bases short, with an unmatched junction base count of 10. The germline V gene (reference sequence) yields MNHEY for CDR1 and SMNVEV for CDR2. The sample's time point label, in plain terms: after dendritic cell vaccination, including at tumor progression/relapse. To be selected, patients needed enough residual fresh-frozen tumor tissue and more than two years of available survival data. Although molecular status otherwise differed among the glioblastoma patients, no patient had an isocitrate dehydrogenase mutation. PBMC were collected before vaccination, two weeks after the third vaccination, and at tumor progression when it occurred. The Qiagen DNeasy Blood extraction Kit was used for extraction of genomic DNA. The immunoSEQ assay amplified TCRB CDR3 regions from around 2.1 micrograms of genomic DNA, or from all available DNA when less than that amount was available. For multiplex PCR, 60 forward primers for TCR V beta segments and 13 reverse primers for J beta segments were used. To estimate the number of reads per starting template, synthetic control templates were added to each sample at limiting dilution. Sequencing produced 87 bp reads on the Illumina HiSeq System. Processing in the source paper ran as follows. PCR and sequencing errors were removed by a nearest neighbor algorithm that merged closely related sequences. TCR overlap was measured as the percentage of unique tumor TCR beta sequences that were also present in the peripheral blood of the same patient. TCRdb took over this immuneACCESS table, retaining in-frame rearrangements with V and J assigned. Such tables are incomplete; in checked studies, under half of the missing clones stem from an unresolved V gene, and the remainder is unexplained. D and trimming come from the DNA, and the V and J calls and clone size come from that table. The sample includes roughly 62,000 clones, with around 85% observed a single time. Around a sixth of the sample belongs to the ten largest clones.

About this clone itself: Its antigen target is currently unknown. There are no base qualities to consult, and no much larger clone falls within one base.

The clonotype originates from a human donor with glioblastoma. Recombination linked TRBV27 to TRBJ1-6, and 8 bases in between align with TRBD1. The sample consisted of blood, taken after dendritic cell vaccination. The CDR3 reads CASSFGAGGQGNSPLHF. The DNA sequence follows: TGTGCCAGCAGTTTCGGAGCAGGGGGCCAGGGTAATTCACCCCTCCACTTT.